This section outlines one T cell receptor beta chain sequence together with its context. Its antigen is still unknown. No much larger clone exists at a distance of one base, and base qualities are not known. Per the germline V gene, SGDLS is the CDR1 and YYNGEE is the CDR2. Cut back by 5 bases and 3 bases, the V and J ends lie 14 bases apart. Its CDR3 holds 14 amino acids, cysteine through phenylalanine. The retained sequence is limited to the CDR3, 42 bases, with the frame set at the first base. Sample time point, as interpreted from the label and publication: cells obtained before transplantation from donor or recipient. CD3+CD4+ and CD3+CD8+ populations were FACS-sorted from unstimulated pre-transplant donor and recipient cells taken from spleen or lymph nodes. The data stem from a study of graft-versus-host responses after intestinal transplantation (dated by TCRdb to the early 2020s). About the investigation overall: Multivisceral, liver-intestinal, or isolated intestinal transplants were received by the recipients. Anti-thymocyte globulin induction was given to all recipients, followed by maintenance tacrolimus and steroids for approximately 3 years. After intestinal transplantation, graft-versus-host and host-versus-graft alloreactive T cell clones in the graft, circulation and bone marrow were tracked using bulk TCR-beta CDR3 sequencing. To identify alloreactive clones, pre-transplant mixed lymphocyte reaction products were sequenced and compared with unstimulated pre-transplant donor and recipient T cells. The cohort enrolled about two dozen intestinal transplant recipients, one of whom was a retransplant, and 3 patients without pretransplant specimens were excluded. Donor T cell macrochimerism was defined as a peak of at least 4% donor T cells among recipient peripheral blood mononuclear cells. Rather than going through the commercial service, samples from a few later patients were sequenced in-house on an Illumina MiSeq and processed with MiXCR.

The protocol used for the library was the immunoSEQ multiplex PCR assay. For most patients, genomic DNA was isolated with the Qiagen DNeasy Blood and Tissue Kit and sent frozen to Adaptive Biotechnologies for TCR sequencing. Adaptive Biotechnologies carried out high-throughput TCR-beta CDR3 sequencing of genomic DNA for most patients. The authors' analysis ran thus. TCR sequencing data for more than 15 patients were retrieved from Adaptive's ImmunoSEQ software; three other patients were processed with MiXCR and VDJtools. To correct CD4 versus CD8 sorting errors, sequences present in both subsets at a frequency ratio below 5:1 were removed. CDR3 nucleotide sequences shared by donor and recipient were removed because the origin of these sequences could not be assigned. At least 2-fold expansion over unstimulated cells and a minimum CFSE-low frequency of 0.002% (template counts) or 0.001% (read counts) were required for clones to be classified as alloreactive. Clones detected in sequenced pre-transplant spleen, lymph node, or MLR CFSE-low populations of the donor or recipient were defined as mappable. Cumulative frequency of alloreactive clones was calculated as a percentage of all sequences weighted by copy number. The table was pulled from immuneACCESS by TCRdb, which kept in-frame rearrangements only. Such tables lose some clones; where checked, under half of the loss comes from unresolved V genes, and the rest has no known cause. The V and J calls and clone size come from that table; D and trimming were worked out from the DNA. The sample table holds approximately 68,000 clones, of which 90% were seen once. The ten largest clonotypes hold roughly 4% of the sample.

General conclusions and limits of the study: The conclusions were limited by the relatively low number and heterogeneity of the intestinal transplant patients. Patients with donor T cell macrochimerism had high GvH to HvG T cell clonal ratios in their allografts. GvH clones turned up in recipient bone marrow, with some appearing earlier in ileal mucosa or blood, a pattern consistent with an intestinal mucosal origin. Early after transplant, peak levels of circulating GvH clones were associated with declines in HvG clones.

The sample consisted of unstimulated CD8+ T cells sorted from spleen or lymph node cells, taken before transplant. The sequence is built from TRBV9 and TRBJ2-5; perhaps TRBD1 is the D gene, with 6 bases matching. The clonotype comes from a human donor who was the organ donor for an intestinal transplant. DNA sequence: TGTGCCAGCAGTCCTTGGGGGCGGGAAGAGACCCAGTACTTC. Its coded protein is CASSPWGREETQYF.